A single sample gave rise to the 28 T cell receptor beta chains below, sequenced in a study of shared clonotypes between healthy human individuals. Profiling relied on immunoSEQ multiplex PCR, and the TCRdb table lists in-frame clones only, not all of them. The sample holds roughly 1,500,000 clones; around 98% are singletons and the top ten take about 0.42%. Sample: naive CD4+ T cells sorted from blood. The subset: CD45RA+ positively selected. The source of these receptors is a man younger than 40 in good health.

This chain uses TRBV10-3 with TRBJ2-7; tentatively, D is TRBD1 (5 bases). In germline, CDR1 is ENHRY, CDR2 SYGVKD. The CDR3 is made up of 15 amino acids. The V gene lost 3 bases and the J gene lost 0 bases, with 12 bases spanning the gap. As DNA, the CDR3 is TGTGCCATCAGTGACCAGACAGTTAGCTCCTACGAGCAGTACTTC. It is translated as CAISDQTVSSYEQYF.

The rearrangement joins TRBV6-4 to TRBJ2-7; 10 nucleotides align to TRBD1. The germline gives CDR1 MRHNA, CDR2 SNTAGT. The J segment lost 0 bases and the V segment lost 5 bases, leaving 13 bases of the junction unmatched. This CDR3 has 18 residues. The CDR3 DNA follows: TGTGCCAGCAGTCGAACCGGGACAGGGGCCCCTAGCTCCTACGAGCAGTACTTC. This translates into CASSRTGTGAPSSYEQYF.

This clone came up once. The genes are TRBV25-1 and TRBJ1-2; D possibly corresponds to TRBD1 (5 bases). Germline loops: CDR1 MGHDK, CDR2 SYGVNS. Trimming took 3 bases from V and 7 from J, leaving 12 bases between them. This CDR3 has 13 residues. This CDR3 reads CASSEPGGSGYTF. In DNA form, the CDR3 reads TGTGCCAGCAGTGAGCCGGGGGGAAGTGGCTACACCTTC.

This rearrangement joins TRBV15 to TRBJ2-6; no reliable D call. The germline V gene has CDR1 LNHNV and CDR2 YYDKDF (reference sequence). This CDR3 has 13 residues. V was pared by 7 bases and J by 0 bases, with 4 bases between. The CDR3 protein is CATKVSGANVLTF. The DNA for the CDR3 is TGTGCCACCAAGGTCTCTGGGGCCAACGTCCTGACTTTC.

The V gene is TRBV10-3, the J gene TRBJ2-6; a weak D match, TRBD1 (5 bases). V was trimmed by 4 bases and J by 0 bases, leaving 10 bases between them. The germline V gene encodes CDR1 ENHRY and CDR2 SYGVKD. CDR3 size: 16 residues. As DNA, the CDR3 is TGTGCCATCAGTGGACAGTTAAGCTCTGGGGCCAACGTCCTGACTTTC. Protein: CAISGQLSSGANVLTF.

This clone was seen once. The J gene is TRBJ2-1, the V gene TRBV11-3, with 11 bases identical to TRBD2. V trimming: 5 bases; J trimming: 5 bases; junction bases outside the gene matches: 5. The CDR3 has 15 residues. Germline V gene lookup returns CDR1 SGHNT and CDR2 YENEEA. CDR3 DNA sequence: TGTGCCAGCAGCAGCGGGACTAGCGGAGACAATGAGCAGTTCTTC. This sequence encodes CASSSGTSGDNEQFF.

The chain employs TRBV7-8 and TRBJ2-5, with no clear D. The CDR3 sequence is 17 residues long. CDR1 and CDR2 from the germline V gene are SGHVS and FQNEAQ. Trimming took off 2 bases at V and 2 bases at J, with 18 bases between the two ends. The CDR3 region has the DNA TGTGCCAGCAGCTTAACAGTGGTAAGAGCTCGTCAAGAGACCCAGTACTTC. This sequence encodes CASSLTVVRARQETQYF.

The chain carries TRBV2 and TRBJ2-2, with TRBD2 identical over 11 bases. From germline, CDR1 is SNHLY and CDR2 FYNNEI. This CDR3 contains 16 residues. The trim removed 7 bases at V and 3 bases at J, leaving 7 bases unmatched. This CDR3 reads CASMGLADRYTGELFF. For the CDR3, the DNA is TGTGCCAGCATGGGACTAGCGGATCGTTACACCGGGGAGCTGTTTTTT.

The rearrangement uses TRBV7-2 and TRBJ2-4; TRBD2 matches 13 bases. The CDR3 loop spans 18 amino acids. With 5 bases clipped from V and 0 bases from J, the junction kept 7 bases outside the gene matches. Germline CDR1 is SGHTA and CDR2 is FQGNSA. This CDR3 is CASSEGTSGILAKNIQYF. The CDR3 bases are TGTGCCAGCAGCGAAGGGACTAGCGGGATATTAGCCAAAAACATTCAGTACTTC. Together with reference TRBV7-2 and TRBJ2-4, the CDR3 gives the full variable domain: GAGVSQSPSNKVTEKGKDVELRCDPISGHTALYWYRQSLGQGLEFLIYFQGNSAPDKSGLPSDRFSAERTGGSVSTLTIQRTQQEDSAVYLCASSEGTSGILAKNIQYFGAGTRLSVL.

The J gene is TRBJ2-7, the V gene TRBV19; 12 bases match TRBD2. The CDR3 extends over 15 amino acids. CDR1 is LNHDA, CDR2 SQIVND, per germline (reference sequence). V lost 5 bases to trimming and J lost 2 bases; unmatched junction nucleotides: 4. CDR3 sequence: CASSAGLAGTYEQYF. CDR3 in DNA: TGTGCCAGTAGTGCCGGACTAGCGGGAACCTACGAGCAGTACTTC. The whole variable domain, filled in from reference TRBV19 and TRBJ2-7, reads DGGITQSPKYLFRKEGQNVTLSCEQNLNHDAMYWYRQDPGQGLRLIYYSQIVNDFQKGDIAEGYSVSREKKESFPLTVTSAQKNPTAFYLCASSAGLAGTYEQYFGPGTRLTVT.

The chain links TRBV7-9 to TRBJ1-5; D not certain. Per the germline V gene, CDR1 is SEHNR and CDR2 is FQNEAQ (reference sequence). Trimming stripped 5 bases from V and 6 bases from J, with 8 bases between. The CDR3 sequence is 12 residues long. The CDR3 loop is CASSIWGQPQHF. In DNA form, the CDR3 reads TGTGCCAGCAGCATATGGGGTCAGCCCCAGCATTTT. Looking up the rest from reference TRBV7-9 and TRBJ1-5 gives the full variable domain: DTGVSQNPRHKITKRGQNVTFRCDPISEHNRLYWYRQTLGQGPEFLTYFQNEAQLEKSRLLSDRFSAERPKGSFSTLEIQRTEQGDSAMYLCASSIWGQPQHFGDGTRLSIL.

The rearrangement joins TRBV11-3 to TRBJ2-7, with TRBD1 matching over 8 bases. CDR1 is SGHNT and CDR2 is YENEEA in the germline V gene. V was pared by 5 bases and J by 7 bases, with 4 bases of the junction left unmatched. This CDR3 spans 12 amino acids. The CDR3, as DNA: TGTGCCAGCAGCGCACAGGGGGGAGAGCAGTACTTC. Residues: CASSAQGGEQYF. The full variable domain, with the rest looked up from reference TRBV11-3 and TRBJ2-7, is EAGVVQSPRYKIIEKKQPVAFWCNPISGHNTLYWYLQNLGQGPELLIRYENEEAVDDSQLPKDRFSAERLKGVDSTLKIQPAELGDSAVYLCASSAQGGEQYFGPGTRLTVT.

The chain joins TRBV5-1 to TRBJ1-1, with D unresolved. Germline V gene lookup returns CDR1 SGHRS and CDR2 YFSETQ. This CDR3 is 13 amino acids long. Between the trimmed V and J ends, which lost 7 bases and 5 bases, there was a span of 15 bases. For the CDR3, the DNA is TGCGCCAGCGGAGTAACAAGAGAGACTGAAGCTTTCTTT. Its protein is CASGVTRETEAFF.

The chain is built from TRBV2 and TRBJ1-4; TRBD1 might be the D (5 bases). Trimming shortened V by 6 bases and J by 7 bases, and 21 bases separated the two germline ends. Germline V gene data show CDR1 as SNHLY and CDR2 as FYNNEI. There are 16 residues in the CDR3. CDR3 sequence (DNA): TGTGCCAGCAGCGGGGGACGAGGAGAGATGCGTGAAAAACTGTTTTTT. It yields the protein CASSGGRGEMREKLFF.

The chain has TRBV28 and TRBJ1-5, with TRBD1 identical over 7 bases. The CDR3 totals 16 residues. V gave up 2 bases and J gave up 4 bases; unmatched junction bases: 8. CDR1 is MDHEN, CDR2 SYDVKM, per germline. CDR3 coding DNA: TGTGCCAGCAGTTTACTAAGACAGGGCCTGAATCAGCCCCAGCATTTT. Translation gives CASSLLRQGLNQPQHF.

The DNA for the CDR3 is TGTGCCAGCAGTCACTTGGAAAATCAGCCCCAGCATTTT. Translation: CASSHLENQPQHF. V is TRBV6-5 and J is TRBJ1-5; D is uncertain. The CDR3 sequence is 13 residues long. The V end was cut by 5 bases, the J end by 4 bases, with 9 bases between. Germline CDR1 reads MNHEY; CDR2 reads SVGAGI.

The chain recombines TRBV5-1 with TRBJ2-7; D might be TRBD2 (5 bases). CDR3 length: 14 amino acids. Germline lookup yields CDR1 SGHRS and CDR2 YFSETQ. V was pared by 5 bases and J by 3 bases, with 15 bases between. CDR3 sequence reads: CASRPNSGFYEQYF. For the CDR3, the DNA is TGCGCCAGCAGGCCAAACTCGGGGTTCTACGAGCAGTACTTC.

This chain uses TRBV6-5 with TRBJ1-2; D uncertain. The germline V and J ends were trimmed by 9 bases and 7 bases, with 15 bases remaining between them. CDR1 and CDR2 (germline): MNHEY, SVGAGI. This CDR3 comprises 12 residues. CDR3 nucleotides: TGTGCCAGTACCGCCCGGCGAGGTGGCTACACCTTC. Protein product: CASTARRGGYTF.

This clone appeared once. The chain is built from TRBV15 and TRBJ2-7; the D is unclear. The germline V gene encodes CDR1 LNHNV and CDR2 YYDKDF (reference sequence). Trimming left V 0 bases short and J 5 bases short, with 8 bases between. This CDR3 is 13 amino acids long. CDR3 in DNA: TGTGCCACCAGCAGAGATCGATACGACGAGCAGTACTTC. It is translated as CATSRDRYDEQYF.

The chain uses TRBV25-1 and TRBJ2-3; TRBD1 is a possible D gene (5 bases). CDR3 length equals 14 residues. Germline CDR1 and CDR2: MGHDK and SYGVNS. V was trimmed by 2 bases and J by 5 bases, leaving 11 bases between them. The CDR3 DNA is TGTGCCAGCAGTGAAGGGGCCCAGCGAGATACGCAGTATTTT. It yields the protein CASSEGAQRDTQYF. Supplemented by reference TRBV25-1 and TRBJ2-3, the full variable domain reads EADIYQTPRYLVIGTGKKITLECSQTMGHDKMYWYQQDPGMELHLIHYSYGVNSTEKGDLSSESTVSRIRTEHFPLTLESARPSHTSQYLCASSEGAQRDTQYFGPGTRLTVL.

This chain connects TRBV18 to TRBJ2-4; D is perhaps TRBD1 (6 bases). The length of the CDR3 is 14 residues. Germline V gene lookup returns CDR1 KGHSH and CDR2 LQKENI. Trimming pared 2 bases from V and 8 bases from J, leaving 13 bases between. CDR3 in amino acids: CASSPAGQRDIQYF. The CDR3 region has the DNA TGTGCCAGCTCACCAGCAGGACAGAGGGACATTCAGTACTTC.

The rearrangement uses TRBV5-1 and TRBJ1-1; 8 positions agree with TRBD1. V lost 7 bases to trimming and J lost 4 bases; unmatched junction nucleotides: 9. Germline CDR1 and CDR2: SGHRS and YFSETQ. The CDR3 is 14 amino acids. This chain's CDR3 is CASGPTTGGTEAFF. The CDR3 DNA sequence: TGCGCCAGCGGCCCTACAACAGGGGGCACTGAAGCTTTCTTT.

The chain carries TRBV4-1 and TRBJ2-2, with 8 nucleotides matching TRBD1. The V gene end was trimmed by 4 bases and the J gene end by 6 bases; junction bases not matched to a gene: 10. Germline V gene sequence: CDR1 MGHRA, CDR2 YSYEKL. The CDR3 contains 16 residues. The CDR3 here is CASSPLGQGLSGELFF. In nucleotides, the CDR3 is TGCGCCAGCAGCCCCCTAGGACAGGGCCTCTCCGGGGAGCTGTTTTTT.

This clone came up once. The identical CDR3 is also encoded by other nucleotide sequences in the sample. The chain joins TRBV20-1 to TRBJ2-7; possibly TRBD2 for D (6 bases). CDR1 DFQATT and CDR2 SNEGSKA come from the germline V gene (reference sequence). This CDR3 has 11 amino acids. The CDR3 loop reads CSAGGSYEQYF. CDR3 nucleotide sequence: TGCTCTGCTGGAGGGTCCTACGAGCAGTACTTC.

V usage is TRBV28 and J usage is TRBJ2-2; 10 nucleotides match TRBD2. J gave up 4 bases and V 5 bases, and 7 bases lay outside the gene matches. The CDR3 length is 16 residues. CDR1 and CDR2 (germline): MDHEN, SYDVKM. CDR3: CASSDPSGRGTGELFF. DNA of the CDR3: TGTGCCAGCAGTGACCCTAGCGGGAGAGGCACCGGGGAGCTGTTTTTT.

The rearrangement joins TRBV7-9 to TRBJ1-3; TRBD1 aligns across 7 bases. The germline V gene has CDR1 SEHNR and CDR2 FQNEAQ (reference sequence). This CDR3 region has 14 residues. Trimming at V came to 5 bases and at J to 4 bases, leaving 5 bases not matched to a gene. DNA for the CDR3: TGTGCCAGCAGCCCACTGGACAGGGGAAACACCATATATTTT. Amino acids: CASSPLDRGNTIYF.

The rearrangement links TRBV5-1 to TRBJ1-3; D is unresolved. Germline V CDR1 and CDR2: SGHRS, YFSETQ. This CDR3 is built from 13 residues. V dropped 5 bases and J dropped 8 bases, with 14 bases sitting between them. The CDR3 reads CASRLQPGDTIYF. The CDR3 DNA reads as TGCGCCAGCAGGCTACAGCCTGGGGACACCATATATTTT.

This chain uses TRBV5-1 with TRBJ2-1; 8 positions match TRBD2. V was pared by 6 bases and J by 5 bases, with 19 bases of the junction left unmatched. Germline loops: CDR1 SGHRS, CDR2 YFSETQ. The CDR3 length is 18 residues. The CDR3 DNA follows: TGCGCCAGCACCCGCCGGTGGGTCAGCGGGAGAAACCACAATGAGCAGTTCTTC. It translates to CASTRRWVSGRNHNEQFF.